These 22 T cell receptor beta chains came from one sample sequenced in a study of follicular helper T cells after annual influenza vaccination. Time point given: 2015-2016 season, pre-vaccination. Data came from immunoSEQ multiplex PCR; TCRdb stores just in-frame clones and leaves some out. The profile shows about 14,000 clones, about 77% of them singletons. Sequenced material: CXCR5- memory CD4+ T cells sorted from blood, taken on the day of influenza vaccination. The origin of the receptors is an adult who received the influenza vaccine.

V gene TRBV6-5 combines with J gene TRBJ2-1, with TRBD2 as a possible D gene (5 bases). Germline V CDR1 and CDR2: MNHEY, SVGAGI. The CDR3 spans 13 residues. V dropped 6 bases and J dropped 9 bases, with 15 bases sitting between them. The CDR3 region has the DNA TGTGCCAGCAGAGCGGCCTCGGTTCCTGAGCAGTTCTTC. Amino acid sequence: CASRAASVPEQFF.

V usage is TRBV5-4 and J usage is TRBJ1-1; D possibly corresponds to TRBD1 (6 bases). Trimming took off 4 bases at V and 11 bases at J, with 15 bases between the two ends. Germline V CDR1 and CDR2: SGHNT, YYREEE (reference sequence). The CDR3 contains 12 residues. The CDR3 reads CASSTSGVRAFF. Here the CDR3 DNA reads TGTGCCAGCAGCACTTCAGGGGTAAGGGCTTTCTTT.

The chain employs TRBV11-3 and TRBJ2-5; no clear D gene. CDR1 is SGHNT and CDR2 is YENEEA in the germline V gene. The germline V and J ends were trimmed by 3 bases and 0 bases, with 11 bases remaining between them. The CDR3 is made up of 15 amino acids. CDR3 residues: CASSFNWGYQETQYF. In DNA, the CDR3 is TGTGCCAGCAGCTTTAATTGGGGTTACCAAGAGACCCAGTACTTC.

V is TRBV5-1 and J is TRBJ2-2, with TRBD2 identical over 15 bases. Germline V gene data show CDR1 as SGHRS and CDR2 as YFSETQ. The junction had 2 bases not matched to a gene; V was cut back by 4 bases and J by 1 base. This CDR3 has 17 amino acids. CDR3 loop: CASSLGLAGGNTGELFF. DNA for the CDR3: TGCGCCAGCAGCCTGGGACTAGCGGGGGGGAACACCGGGGAGCTGTTTTTT.

The chain uses TRBV18 and TRBJ1-4; TRBD1 agrees at 10 bases. The CDR3 is 15 amino acids. V dropped 0 bases and J dropped 5; count of bases not matched to a gene: 0. CDR1 is KGHSH and CDR2 is LQKENI in the germline V gene. CDR3 nucleotides: TGTGCCAGCTCACCACCGGGACAGGGGAATGAAAAACTGTTTTTT. Amino acid sequence: CASSPPGQGNEKLFF.

The V gene is TRBV9, the J gene TRBJ1-3; a weak D match, TRBD1 (5 bases). The V gene's germline CDR1 is SGDLS and CDR2 YYNGEE. V was shortened by 3 bases and J by 4 bases, with 20 bases between the two germline ends. This CDR3 is 17 amino acids long. In DNA, the CDR3 is TGTGCCAGCAGCGCCACAGGACTTTTTATGCGGGGAAACACCATATATTTT. Translation: CASSATGLFMRGNTIYF. The full variable domain, with the rest looked up from reference TRBV9 and TRBJ1-3, is DSGVTQTPKHLITATGQRVTLRCSPRSGDLSVYWYQQSLDQGLQFLIQYYNGEERAKGNILERFSAQQFPDLHSELNLSSLELGDSALYFCASSATGLFMRGNTIYFGEGSWLTVV.

The chain employs TRBV19 and TRBJ1-5; D ambiguous. V lost 2 bases and J 7 bases, leaving 9 bases between the germline ends. The CDR3 contains 13 residues. CDR1 is LNHDA, CDR2 SQIVND, per germline (reference sequence). The CDR3 DNA reads TGTGCCAGTAGTATAATGGGTGGGCAGCCCCAGCATTTT. Its translation is CASSIMGGQPQHF. The whole variable domain, remainder taken from reference TRBV19 and TRBJ1-5, is DGGITQSPKYLFRKEGQNVTLSCEQNLNHDAMYWYRQDPGQGLRLIYYSQIVNDFQKGDIAEGYSVSREKKESFPLTVTSAQKNPTAFYLCASSIMGGQPQHFGDGTRLSIL.

J is TRBJ2-7 and V is TRBV7-9; D perhaps matches TRBD1 (6 bases). Deletions cut 5 bases from V and 2 bases from J, with 16 bases between. CDR1 and CDR2 from the germline V gene are SEHNR and FQNEAQ (reference sequence). The CDR3 contains 15 residues. CDR3 sequence reads: CASSPRGGPPYEQYF. The CDR3 region has the DNA TGTGCCAGCAGCCCCAGGGGTGGCCCTCCCTACGAGCAGTACTTC.

The chain joins TRBV9 to TRBJ1-2; D gene ambiguous. CDR3 length equals 14 residues. V lost 0 bases, J lost 0 bases, and 6 bases lay in between. The V gene's germline CDR1 is SGDLS and CDR2 YYNGEE. The CDR3 DNA follows: TGTGCCAGCAGCGTAGGTGGCACTAACTATGGCTACACCTTC. This codes for CASSVGGTNYGYTF. Drawing the rest from reference TRBV9 and TRBJ1-2, the complete variable domain is DSGVTQTPKHLITATGQRVTLRCSPRSGDLSVYWYQQSLDQGLQFLIQYYNGEERAKGNILERFSAQQFPDLHSELNLSSLELGDSALYFCASSVGGTNYGYTFGSGTRLTVV.

This clone was counted only a few times. The rearrangement uses TRBV5-4 and TRBJ2-7, with 8 bases matching TRBD2. Unmatched junction bases numbered 9, after V lost 3 bases and J lost 4 bases. The CDR3 length is 15 residues. The germline V gene encodes CDR1 SGHNT and CDR2 YYREEE (reference sequence). The CDR3 sequence: CASSSRGGALYEQYF. The CDR3 DNA reads TGTGCCAGCAGCTCCCGGGGGGGGGCGCTGTACGAGCAGTACTTC.

The genes are TRBV11-1 and TRBJ2-2, with unresolved D. There are 15 residues in the CDR3. V was cut by 5 bases and J by 2 bases, with 12 bases left in between. CDR1 and CDR2 (germline): SGHAT, FQDESV (reference sequence). CDR3 amino acids: CASSPVVFNTGELFF. The CDR3 region has the DNA TGTGCCAGCAGCCCTGTTGTCTTTAACACCGGGGAGCTGTTTTTT.

The chain carries TRBV5-1 and TRBJ1-1; a weak D match, TRBD1 (6 bases). Trimming took off 4 bases at V and 1 base at J, with 11 bases between the two ends. The germline gives CDR1 SGHRS, CDR2 YFSETQ. CDR3 length: 14 residues. CDR3: CASSQTGRNTEAFF. The DNA for the CDR3 is TGCGCCAGCAGCCAGACAGGTAGGAACACTGAAGCTTTCTTT. The full variable domain, with the rest looked up from reference TRBV5-1 and TRBJ1-1, is KAGVTQTPRYLIKTRGQQVTLSCSPISGHRSVSWYQQTPGQGLQFLFEYFSETQRNKGNFPGRFSGRQFSNSRSEMNVSTLELGDSALYLCASSQTGRNTEAFFGQGTRLTVV.

This clone showed up just once. The rearrangement uses TRBV27 and TRBJ2-5; no clear D. V gave up 3 bases and J gave up 2 bases, with 7 bases separating them. The CDR3 has 13 residues. CDR1 and CDR2 (germline): MNHEY, SMNVEV (reference sequence). The CDR3 nucleotides are TGTGCCAGCAGTTTTTCAAGACAAGAGACCCAGTACTTC. Protein: CASSFSRQETQYF.

V is TRBV9 and J is TRBJ2-2, with TRBD2 identical over 9 bases. Germline lookup yields CDR1 SGDLS and CDR2 YYNGEE. The CDR3 length is 17 residues. After removal of 3 bases from V and 1 base from J, the junction contained 7 bases not matched to a gene. The CDR3 sequence is CASSGPRLAVNTGELFF. The CDR3 DNA is TGTGCCAGCAGCGGCCCCCGACTAGCGGTGAACACCGGGGAGCTGTTTTTT. The whole variable domain, remainder taken from reference TRBV9 and TRBJ2-2, is DSGVTQTPKHLITATGQRVTLRCSPRSGDLSVYWYQQSLDQGLQFLIQYYNGEERAKGNILERFSAQQFPDLHSELNLSSLELGDSALYFCASSGPRLAVNTGELFFGEGSRLTVL.

In nucleotides, the CDR3 is TGTGCCAGCAGCGCCGCCCCTAGCGGGCAAGAGACCCAGTACTTC. It codes for CASSAAPSGQETQYF. The rearrangement links TRBV7-9 to TRBJ2-5; 8 nucleotides agree with TRBD2. CDR3 length equals 15 residues. Germline V gives CDR1 SEHNR, CDR2 FQNEAQ (reference sequence). Germline trimming cut 5 bases from V and 2 bases from J; bases unmatched to any gene: 7.

This sequence joins TRBV9 and TRBJ2-1, with 11 positions matching TRBD2. The germline V gene has CDR1 SGDLS and CDR2 YYNGEE. The CDR3 length is 17 residues. V lost 0 bases and J lost 2; bases outside the gene matches: 4. CDR3 DNA: TGTGCCAGCAGCGTAGTGGCTAGCGGGGGGACCTACAATGAGCAGTTCTTC. Translating it yields CASSVVASGGTYNEQFF.

The chain recombines TRBV5-1 with TRBJ2-5; perhaps D is TRBD1 or TRBD2 (5 bases each). CDR3 length: 14 amino acids. V was clipped by 5 bases and J by 2 bases, with 13 bases between them. The germline CDR1 and CDR2 sequences are SGHRS and YFSETQ. CDR3 sequence reads: CASRGAEGQETQYF. For the CDR3, the DNA is TGCGCCAGCAGAGGTGCCGAGGGGCAAGAGACCCAGTACTTC.

The rearrangement uses TRBV5-1 and TRBJ2-7, with 8 bases aligning to TRBD1. The CDR3 is made up of 14 amino acids. The germline gives CDR1 SGHRS, CDR2 YFSETQ. J lost 3 bases, V lost 4 bases, and 6 bases had no gene match. The CDR3 DNA sequence: TGCGCCAGCAGCCGGACAGGGCCTATCTACGAGCAGTACTTC. It yields the protein CASSRTGPIYEQYF.

This chain joins TRBV7-7 and TRBJ2-1; D not resolved. Trimming stripped 5 bases from V and 10 bases from J, with 15 bases between. The germline CDR1 and CDR2 sequences are SSHAT and FNYEAQ (reference sequence). The CDR3 length is 13 residues. The CDR3 loop is CASSPVGPGEQFF. The DNA of the CDR3 is TGTGCCAGCAGCCCAGTTGGGCCCGGAGAGCAGTTCTTC.

The V gene is TRBV4-2, the J gene TRBJ1-3; tentatively, D is TRBD1 (5 bases). The CDR3 contains 16 residues. Trimming took 0 bases from V and 2 from J, leaving 11 bases between them. Germline CDR1 and CDR2: LGHNA and YNFKEQ. The chain's CDR3 is CASSQDFQGAGNTIYF. CDR3 DNA sequence: TGTGCCAGCAGCCAAGATTTCCAAGGGGCTGGAAACACCATATATTTT.

The CDR3 DNA follows: TGTGCCAGCAGCTTAGGCCAGGCCGCTACCTACGAGCAGTACTTC. It translates to CASSLGQAATYEQYF. V is TRBV7-9 and J is TRBJ2-7, with D uncertain. The CDR3 consists of 15 residues. CDR1 is SEHNR, CDR2 FQNEAQ, per germline (reference sequence). Trimming took off 1 base at V and 2 bases at J, with 12 bases between the two ends.

J is TRBJ1-5 and V is TRBV19; D not certain. Trimming stripped 4 bases from V and 11 bases from J, with 9 bases between. The germline gives CDR1 LNHDA, CDR2 SQIVND (reference sequence). The CDR3 runs 11 residues. This CDR3 is CASSSGLTQHF. DNA for the CDR3: TGTGCCAGTAGTAGCGGGTTGACCCAGCATTTT.